One and the same sample provided the 4 T cell receptor beta chains below, sequenced in a study of regulatory T cells in long-lasting Graves disease. Investigators prepared the TCR beta libraries by applying iRepertoire HTBI primers and Arm-PCR of CDR3 regions. One entry per CDR3 protein, called by TCRdb with MiXCR from the multiplex PCR reads. Among 350,000 to 450,000 distinct CDR3 sequences listed, over 15% were seen once. Time point reported: newly diagnosed GD, antithyroid drugs for less than 3 months. Scientists built the TCR library using RNA that was extracted from PBMCs. The same sample was also used in a study of T cells in Graves' hyperthyroidism and ophthalmopathy.

Sample: peripheral blood mononuclear cells (PBMCs), taken at new diagnosis, from a patient treated with antithyroid drugs. Receptors originate from a man in his forties or fifties with Graves disease.

The rearrangement links TRBV4-2 to TRBJ1-1; TRBD1 matches 8 bases. Germline loops: CDR1 LGHNA, CDR2 YNFKEQ. The CDR3 is 14 amino acids. Trimming at V came to 2 bases and at J to 3 bases, leaving 2 bases not matched to a gene. The CDR3 is CASSQPDRDTEAFF. CDR3 sequence (DNA): TGTGCCAGCAGCCAACCGGACAGGGACACTGAAGCTTTCTTT.

This clonotype was seen more than once but under ten times. This chain connects TRBV5-1 to TRBJ2-2; D possibly uses TRBD1 or TRBD2 (5 bases each). V was cut by 3 bases and J by 1 base, with 7 bases left in between. CDR1 is SGHRS, CDR2 YFSETQ, per germline. The CDR3 has 14 amino acids. In nucleotides, the CDR3 is TGCGCCAGCAGCTGGGGACGGAACACCGGGGAGCTGTTTTTT. As protein: CASSWGRNTGELFF.

This clonotype was seen many times. CDR3 nucleotide sequence: TGCAGTGCTAGGCTGGCGGAGGGGGCTGGCTACACCTTC. This encodes CSARLAEGAGYTF. The chain uses TRBV20-1 and TRBJ1-2; TRBD1 matches 7 bases. J lost 7 bases, V lost 3 bases, and 8 bases had no gene match. This CDR3 has 13 amino acids. CDR1 DFQATT and CDR2 SNEGSKA come from the germline V gene (reference sequence).

The chain has TRBV6-2 or TRBV6-3 and TRBJ2-1; 11 bases align to TRBD2. CDR1 MNHEY and CDR2 SVGEGT come from the germline V gene. This CDR3 comprises 13 residues. The trim removed 8 bases at V and 8 bases at J, leaving 5 bases unmatched. The CDR3 DNA follows: TGTGCCAGCCAGACTAGCGGGGCCTATGAGCAGTTCTTC. Translating it yields CASQTSGAYEQFF.